This TCR beta chain was recovered during a study of T cell responses to AZD1222 COVID-19 vaccine. Measured with immunoSEQ multiplex PCR; TCRdb has only the in-frame clones, and not every one. The repertoire holds roughly 100,000 clones, about 86% seen once, with less than 6% in the top ten. Deletions cut 1 base from V and 6 bases from J, with 3 bases between. This CDR3 spans 11 amino acids. The receptor was derived from an adult in good health. The chain joins TRBV12-3 or TRBV12-4 to TRBJ1-1; no reliable D call. The starting material was peripheral blood, obtained on day 0 of AZD1222 vaccination. For the CDR3, the DNA is TGTGCCAGCAGTTTAGGGCCTGAAGCTTTCTTT. As protein: CASSLGPEAFF.